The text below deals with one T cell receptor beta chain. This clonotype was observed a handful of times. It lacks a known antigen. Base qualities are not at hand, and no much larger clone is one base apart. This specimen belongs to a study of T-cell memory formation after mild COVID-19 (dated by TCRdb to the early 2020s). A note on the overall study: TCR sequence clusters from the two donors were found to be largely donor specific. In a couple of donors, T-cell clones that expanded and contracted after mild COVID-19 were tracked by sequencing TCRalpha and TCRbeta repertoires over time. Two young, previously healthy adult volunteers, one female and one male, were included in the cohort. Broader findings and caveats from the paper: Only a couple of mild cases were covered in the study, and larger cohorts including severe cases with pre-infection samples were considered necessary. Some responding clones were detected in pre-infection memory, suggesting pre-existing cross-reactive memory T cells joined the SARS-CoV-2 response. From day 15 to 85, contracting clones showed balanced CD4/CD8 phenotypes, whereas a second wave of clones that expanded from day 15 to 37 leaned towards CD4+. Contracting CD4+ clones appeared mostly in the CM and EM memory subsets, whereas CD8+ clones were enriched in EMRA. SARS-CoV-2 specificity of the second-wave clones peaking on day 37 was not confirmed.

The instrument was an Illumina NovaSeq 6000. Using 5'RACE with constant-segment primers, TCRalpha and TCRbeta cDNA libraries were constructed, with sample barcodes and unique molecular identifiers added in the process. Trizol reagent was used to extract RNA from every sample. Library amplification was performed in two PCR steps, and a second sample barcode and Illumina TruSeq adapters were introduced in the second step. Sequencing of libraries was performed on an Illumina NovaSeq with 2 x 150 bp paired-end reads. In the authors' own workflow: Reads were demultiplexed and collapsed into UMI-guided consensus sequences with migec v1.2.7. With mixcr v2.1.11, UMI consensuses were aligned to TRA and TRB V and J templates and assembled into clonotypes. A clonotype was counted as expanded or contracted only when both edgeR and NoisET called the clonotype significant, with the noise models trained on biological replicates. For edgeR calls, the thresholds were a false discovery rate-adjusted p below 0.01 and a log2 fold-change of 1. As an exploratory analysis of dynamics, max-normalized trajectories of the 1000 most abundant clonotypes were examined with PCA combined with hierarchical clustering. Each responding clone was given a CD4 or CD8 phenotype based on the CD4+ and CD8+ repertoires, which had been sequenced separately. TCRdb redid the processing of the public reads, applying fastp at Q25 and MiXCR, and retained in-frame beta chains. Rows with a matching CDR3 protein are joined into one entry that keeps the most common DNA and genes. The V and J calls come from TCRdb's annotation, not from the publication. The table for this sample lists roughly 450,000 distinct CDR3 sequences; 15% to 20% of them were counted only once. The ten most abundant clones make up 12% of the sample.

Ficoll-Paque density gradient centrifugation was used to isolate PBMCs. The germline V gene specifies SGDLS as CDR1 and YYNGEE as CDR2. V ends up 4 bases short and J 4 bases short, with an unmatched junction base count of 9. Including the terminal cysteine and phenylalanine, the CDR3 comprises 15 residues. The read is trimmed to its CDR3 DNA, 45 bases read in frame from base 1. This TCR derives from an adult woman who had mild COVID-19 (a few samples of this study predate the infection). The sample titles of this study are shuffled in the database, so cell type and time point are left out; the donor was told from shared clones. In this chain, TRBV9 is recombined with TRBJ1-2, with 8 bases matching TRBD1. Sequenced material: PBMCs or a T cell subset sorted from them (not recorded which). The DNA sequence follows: TGTGCCAGCAGCTTACAGACAGGGGCGATCTATGGCTACACCTTC. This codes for CASSLQTGAIYGYTF. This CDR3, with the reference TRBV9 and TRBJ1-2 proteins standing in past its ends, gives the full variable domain DSGVTQTPKHLITATGQRVTLRCSPRSGDLSVYWYQQSLDQGLQFLIQYYNGEERAKGNILERFSAQQFPDLHSELNLSSLELGDSALYFCASSLQTGAIYGYTFGSGTRLTVV.